This TCR beta chain was retrieved from a study of vaccination effects on CD4 cells after COVID-19. As to this clone: Its target is unknown.

The assay was immunoSEQ multiplex PCR, and TCRdb's table has in-frame clones only and misses some. Of about 69,000 clones in the sample, 74% were seen once. Expansion of antigen-specific CD4+ T cells with viral peptide pools was carried out by the ViraFEST assay before sequencing. Investigators separated out CD4+ T cells once approximately 9 days of culture had passed. Participants got two doses of BNT162b2 or mRNA-1273 vaccine. V was pared by 8 bases and J by 5 bases, with 13 bases between. This CDR3 is built from 13 residues. CDR1 and CDR2 from the germline V gene are MNHNY and SVGAGI (reference sequence).

This TCR came from a human donor who received a COVID-19 vaccine. This chain links TRBV6-6 with TRBJ2-1; TRBD2 might be the D (7 bases). The sequencing used CD4+ T cells from PBMCs cultured with HCoV-229E spike peptides, collected after COVID-19 vaccination. This CDR3 is CASEKGGNNEQFF. The CDR3 nucleotides read TGTGCCAGCGAGAAGGGGGGGAACAATGAGCAGTTCTTC.